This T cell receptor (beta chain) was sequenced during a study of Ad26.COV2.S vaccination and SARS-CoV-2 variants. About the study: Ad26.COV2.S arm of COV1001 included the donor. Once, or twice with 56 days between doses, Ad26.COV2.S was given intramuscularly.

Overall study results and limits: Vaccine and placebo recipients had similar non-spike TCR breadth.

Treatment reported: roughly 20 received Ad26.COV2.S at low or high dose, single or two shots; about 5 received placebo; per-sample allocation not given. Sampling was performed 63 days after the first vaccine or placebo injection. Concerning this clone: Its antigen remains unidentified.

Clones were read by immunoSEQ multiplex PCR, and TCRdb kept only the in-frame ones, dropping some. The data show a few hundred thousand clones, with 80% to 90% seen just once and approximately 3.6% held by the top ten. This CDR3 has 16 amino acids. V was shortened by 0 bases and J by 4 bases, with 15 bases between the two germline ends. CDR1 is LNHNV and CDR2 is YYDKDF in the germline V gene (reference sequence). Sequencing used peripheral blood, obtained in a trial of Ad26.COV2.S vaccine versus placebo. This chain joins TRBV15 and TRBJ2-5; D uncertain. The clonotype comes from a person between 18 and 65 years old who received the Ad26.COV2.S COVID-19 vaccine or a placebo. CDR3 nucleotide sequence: TGTGCCACCAGCAGAGATCAGACGGTCAGCCGAGAGACCCAGTACTTC. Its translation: CATSRDQTVSRETQYF. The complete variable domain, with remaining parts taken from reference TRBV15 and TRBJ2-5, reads DAMVIQNPRYQVTQFGKPVTLSCSQTLNHNVMYWYQQKSSQAPKLLFHYYDKDFNNEADTPDNFQSRRPNTSFCFLDIRSPGLGDTAMYLCATSRDQTVSRETQYFGPGTRLLVL.